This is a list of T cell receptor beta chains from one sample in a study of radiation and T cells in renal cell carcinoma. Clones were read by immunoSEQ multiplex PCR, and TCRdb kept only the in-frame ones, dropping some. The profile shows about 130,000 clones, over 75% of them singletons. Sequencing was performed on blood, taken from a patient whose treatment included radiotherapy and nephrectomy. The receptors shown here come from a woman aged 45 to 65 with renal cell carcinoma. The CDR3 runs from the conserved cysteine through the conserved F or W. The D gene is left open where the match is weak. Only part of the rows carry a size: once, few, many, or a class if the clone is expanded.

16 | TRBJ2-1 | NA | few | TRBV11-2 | CASSLAVGPAYNEQFF | TGTGCCAGCAGCTTAGCTGTCGGGCCGGCCTACAATGAGCAGTTCTTC
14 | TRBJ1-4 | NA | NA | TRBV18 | CASSLGQLNEKLFF | TGTGCCAGCTCACTGGGACAACTTAATGAAAAACTGTTTTTT
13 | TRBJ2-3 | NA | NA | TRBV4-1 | CASSRDYTDTQYF | TGCGCCAGCAGCCGAGACTACACAGATACGCAGTATTTT
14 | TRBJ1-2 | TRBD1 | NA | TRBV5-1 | CASNLGTGGYGYTF | TGCGCCAGCAACCTAGGGACAGGGGGATATGGCTACACCTTC
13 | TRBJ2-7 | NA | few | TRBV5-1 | CASSIGQFYEQYF | TGCGCCAGCAGCATTGGACAGTTCTACGAGCAGTACTTC
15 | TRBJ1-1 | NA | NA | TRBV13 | CASSDRRTVNTEAFF | TGTGCCAGCAGCGACCGACGGACGGTGAACACTGAAGCTTTCTTT
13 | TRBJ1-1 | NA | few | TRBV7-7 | CASSADMNTEAFF | TGTGCTAGCAGCGCCGATATGAACACTGAAGCTTTCTTT
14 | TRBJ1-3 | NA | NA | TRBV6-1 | CASSTAFSGNTIYF | TGTGCCAGCAGTACAGCGTTCTCTGGAAACACCATATATTTT
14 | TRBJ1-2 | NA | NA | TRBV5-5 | CASSQGQSNYGYTF | TGTGCCAGCAGCCAAGGACAGAGTAACTATGGCTACACCTTC
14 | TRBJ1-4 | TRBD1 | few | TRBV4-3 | CASSQNRGMEKLFF | TGCGCCAGCAGCCAAAACAGGGGAATGGAAAAACTGTTTTTT
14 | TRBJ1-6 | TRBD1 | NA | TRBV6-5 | CASRFAGGASPLHF | TGTGCCAGCCGATTCGCAGGGGGCGCTTCACCCCTCCACTTT
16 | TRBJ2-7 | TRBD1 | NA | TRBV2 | CASSVPLTGSAYEQYF | TGTGCCAGCAGTGTACCCCTGACAGGGAGCGCCTACGAGCAGTACTTC
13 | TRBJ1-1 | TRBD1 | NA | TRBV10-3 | CAISSDRPVEAFF | TGTGCCATCAGCTCGGACAGGCCAGTCGAAGCTTTCTTT
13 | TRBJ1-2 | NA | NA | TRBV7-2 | CASSLGGWDGYTF | TGTGCCAGCAGCTTAGGAGGGTGGGATGGCTACACCTTC
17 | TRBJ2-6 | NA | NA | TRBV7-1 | CASSSAKGQSRANVLTF | TGTGCCAGCAGCTCCGCAAAAGGACAAAGTCGGGCCAACGTCCTGACTTTC
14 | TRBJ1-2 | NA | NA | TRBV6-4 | CASSDGKGPYGYTF | TGTGCCAGCAGTGACGGAAAAGGTCCATATGGCTACACCTTC
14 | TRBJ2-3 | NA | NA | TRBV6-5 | CASSYQGTTDTQYF | TGTGCCAGCAGTTACCAGGGGACGACAGATACGCAGTATTTT
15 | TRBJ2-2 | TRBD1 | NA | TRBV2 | CASSVSRGRTGELFF | TGTGCCAGCAGTGTCTCCAGGGGGCGGACCGGGGAGCTGTTTTTT
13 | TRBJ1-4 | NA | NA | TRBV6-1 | CASSATANEKLFF | TGTGCCAGCAGTGCGACAGCGAATGAAAAACTGTTTTTT
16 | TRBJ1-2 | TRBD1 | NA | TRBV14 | CASSPPGTGIHYGYTF | TGTGCCAGCAGTCCACCCGGGACAGGGATTCACTATGGCTACACCTTC
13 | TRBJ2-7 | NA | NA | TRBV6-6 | CASSRGPLFEQYF | TGTGCCAGCAGCCGTGGACCCCTCTTCGAGCAGTACTTC
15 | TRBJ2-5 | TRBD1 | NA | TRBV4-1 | CASSQGDRVGETQYF | TGCGCCAGCAGCCAAGGAGACAGGGTCGGTGAGACCCAGTACTTC
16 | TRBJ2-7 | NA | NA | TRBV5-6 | CASSPVGDGGSYEQYF | TGTGCCAGCAGCCCCGTAGGAGATGGGGGGTCCTACGAGCAGTACTTC
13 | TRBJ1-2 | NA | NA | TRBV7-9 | CASSYRGNYGYTF | TGTGCCAGCAGCTATCGCGGAAACTATGGCTACACCTTC
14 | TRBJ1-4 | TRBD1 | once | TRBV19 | CASSITGVGEKLFF | TGTGCCAGTAGTATTACAGGGGTAGGGGAAAAACTGTTTTTT
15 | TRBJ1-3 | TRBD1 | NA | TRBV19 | CASRPSGQGGGTIYF | TGTGCCAGTAGGCCATCCGGACAGGGCGGAGGCACCATATATTTT
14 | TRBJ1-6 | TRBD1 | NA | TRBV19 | CASSKGQGDSPLHF | TGTGCCAGTAGTAAGGGACAGGGAGATTCACCCCTCCACTTT
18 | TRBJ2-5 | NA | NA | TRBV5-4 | CASSLGLLIFGMEETQYF | TGTGCCAGCAGCTTGGGGCTATTGATATTTGGGATGGAAGAGACCCAGTACTTC
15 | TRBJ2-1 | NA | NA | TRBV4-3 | CASSQVIIDDNEQFF | TGCGCCAGCAGCCAAGTAATAATCGACGACAATGAGCAGTTCTTC
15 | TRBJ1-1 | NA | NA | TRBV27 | CASSAGLRMNTEAFF | TGTGCCAGCAGTGCAGGGTTACGAATGAACACTGAAGCTTTCTTT
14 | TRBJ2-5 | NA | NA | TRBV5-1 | CASSLAVGYEAQYF | TGCGCCAGCAGCTTGGCCGTAGGGTACGAGGCCCAGTACTTC
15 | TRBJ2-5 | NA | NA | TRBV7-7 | CASSFLDYSEETQYF | TGTGCTAGCAGCTTCCTTGACTATTCCGAAGAGACCCAGTACTTC
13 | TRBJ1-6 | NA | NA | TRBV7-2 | CASSLDSSSPLHF | TGTGCCAGCAGCTTAGACAGCAGTTCACCCCTCCACTTT
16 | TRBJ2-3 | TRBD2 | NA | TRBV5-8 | CASSLAGQTSTDTQYF | TGTGCCAGCAGCTTAGCGGGGCAGACAAGCACAGATACGCAGTATTTT
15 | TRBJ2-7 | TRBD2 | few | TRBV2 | CASRFLAGTSYEQYF | TGTGCCAGCCGGTTCCTGGCAGGGACTAGCTACGAGCAGTACTTC
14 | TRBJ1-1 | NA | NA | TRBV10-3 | CAISEEGGPTEAFF | TGTGCCATCAGTGAGGAGGGGGGGCCCACTGAAGCTTTCTTT
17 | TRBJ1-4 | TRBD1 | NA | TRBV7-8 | CASSLDLSGQGNEKLFF | TGTGCCAGCAGCTTAGACTTATCGGGACAGGGTAATGAAAAACTGTTTTTT
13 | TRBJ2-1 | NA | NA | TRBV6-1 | CASSGGQNNEQFF | TGTGCCAGCAGTGGAGGACAGAACAATGAGCAGTTCTTC
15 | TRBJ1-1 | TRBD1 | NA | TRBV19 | CASSFTGVWSTEAFF | TGTGCCAGTAGTTTTACAGGGGTGTGGAGCACTGAAGCTTTCTTT
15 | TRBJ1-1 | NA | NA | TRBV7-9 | CASSLSGLLNTEAFF | TGTGCCAGCAGCTTGAGTGGGTTGTTGAACACTGAAGCTTTCTTT
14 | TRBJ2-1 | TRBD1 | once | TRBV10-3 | CAISEQGAGYEQFF | TGTGCCATCAGTGAACAGGGGGCCGGGTATGAGCAGTTCTTC
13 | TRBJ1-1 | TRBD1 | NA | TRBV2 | CASTQGANTEAFF | TGTGCCAGCACCCAGGGGGCTAACACTGAAGCTTTCTTT
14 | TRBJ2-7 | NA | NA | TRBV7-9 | CASTYAGPGNEQYF | TGTGCCAGCACCTACGCTGGGCCTGGGAACGAGCAGTACTTC
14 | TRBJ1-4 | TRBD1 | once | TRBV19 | CASRETGGGEKLFF | TGTGCCAGTAGGGAGACAGGGGGAGGCGAAAAACTGTTTTTT
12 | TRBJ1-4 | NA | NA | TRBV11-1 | CASSLNGEKLFF | TGTGCCAGCAGCTTAAACGGCGAAAAACTGTTTTTT
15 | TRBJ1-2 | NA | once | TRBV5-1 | CASSTWTATNYGYTF | TGCGCCAGCAGCACATGGACAGCCACTAACTATGGCTACACCTTC
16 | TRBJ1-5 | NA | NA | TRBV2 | CASTKRVYDSNQPQHF | TGTGCCAGCACCAAAAGGGTTTACGATAGCAATCAGCCCCAGCATTTT
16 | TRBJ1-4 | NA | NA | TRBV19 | CASSIEGRYPNEKLFF | TGTGCCAGTAGTATAGAGGGGCGATATCCTAATGAAAAACTGTTTTTT
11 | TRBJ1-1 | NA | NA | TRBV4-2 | CASSLGPEAFF | TGTGCCAGCAGCCTGGGACCTGAAGCTTTCTTT
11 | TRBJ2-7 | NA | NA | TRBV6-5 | CASTDRYEQYF | TGTGCCAGTACAGATCGTTACGAGCAGTACTTC
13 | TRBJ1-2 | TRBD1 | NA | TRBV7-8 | CASGTDRGHGYTF | TGTGCCAGCGGAACAGACAGGGGGCACGGCTACACCTTC
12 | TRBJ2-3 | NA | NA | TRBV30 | CAWGPGGDTQYF | TGTGCCTGGGGCCCTGGGGGCGATACGCAGTATTTT
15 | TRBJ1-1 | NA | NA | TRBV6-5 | CASSYSLGHITEAFF | TGTGCCAGCAGTTACTCGTTGGGGCACATCACTGAAGCTTTCTTT
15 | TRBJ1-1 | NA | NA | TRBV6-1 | CASSDGREKNTEAFF | TGTGCCAGCAGTGACGGCAGGGAAAAGAACACTGAAGCTTTCTTT
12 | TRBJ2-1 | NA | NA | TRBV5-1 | CASSRGAGEQFF | TGCGCCAGCAGCCGGGGGGCCGGGGAGCAGTTCTTC
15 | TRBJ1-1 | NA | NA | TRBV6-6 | CASSYSGGQNTEAFF | TGTGCCAGCAGTTACTCGGGCGGCCAGAACACTGAAGCTTTCTTT
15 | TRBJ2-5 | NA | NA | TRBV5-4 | CASSLRGGVQETQYF | TGTGCCAGCAGCTTGAGGGGGGGCGTACAAGAGACCCAGTACTTC
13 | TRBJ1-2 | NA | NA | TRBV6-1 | CASSMTGSYGYTF | TGTGCCAGCAGCATGACAGGATCCTATGGCTACACCTTC
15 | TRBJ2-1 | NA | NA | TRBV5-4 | CASSLIPGRTDEQFF | TGTGCCAGCAGCTTAATCCCGGGGCGAACCGATGAGCAGTTCTTC